This entry lists 6 T cell receptor beta chains sequenced from one sample in a study of blood T cell repertoires in COVID-19. Measured with immunoSEQ multiplex PCR; TCRdb has only the in-frame clones, and not every one. Of 400,000 to 450,000 clones listed, 85% to 90% are singletons. What was sequenced was peripheral blood. These TCRs come from a man younger than 35 with COVID-19, enrolled during active disease.

This clone was seen a few times. The rearrangement uses TRBV28 and TRBJ1-3; no definite D call. V was pared by 4 bases and J by 0 bases, with 7 bases between. This CDR3 spans 14 amino acids. The V gene's germline CDR1 is MDHEN and CDR2 SYDVKM. As DNA, the CDR3 is TGTGCCAGCAGTTCTAGAAACTCTGGAAACACCATATATTTT. Translated: CASSSRNSGNTIYF.

The V gene is TRBV12-3 or TRBV12-4, the J gene TRBJ2-5; TRBD1 is a possible D gene (6 bases). Trimming took off 4 bases at V and 3 bases at J, with 9 bases between the two ends. The CDR3 sequence is 13 residues long. Here the CDR3 reads CASSYRVEETQYF. The CDR3, as DNA: TGTGCCAGCAGTTACAGGGTGGAAGAGACCCAGTACTTC.

The chain carries TRBV6-5 and TRBJ1-5; D not certain. The CDR3 consists of 13 residues. Trimming stripped 8 bases from V and 3 bases from J, with 11 bases between. Germline-derived CDR1 and CDR2 are MNHEY and SVGAGI. CDR3 nucleotide sequence: TGTGCCAGCGGGCGGGCAGCCAATCAGCCCCAGCATTTT. Protein sequence: CASGRAANQPQHF.

The rearrangement joins TRBV5-4 to TRBJ1-1; 8 bases line up with TRBD1. The CDR3 covers 12 residues. The trim removed 5 bases at V and 7 bases at J, leaving 4 bases unmatched. The germline V gene has CDR1 SGHNT and CDR2 YYREEE (reference sequence). CDR3 coding DNA: TGTGCCAGCAGTTCAGGGGGCAATGAAGCTTTCTTT. This encodes CASSSGGNEAFF.

This sequence joins TRBV21-1 and TRBJ2-7; the D call TRBD2 from the table was never checked on the DNA. TRBV21-1 is recorded as a pseudogene. This CDR3 is 16 amino acids long. The CDR3 spells CAGSKALTSGALEQYF. CDR3 DNA sequence: TGTGCCGGCAGCAAAGCGCTCACTAGCGGGGCCCTCGAGCAGTACTTC.

The genes are TRBV18 and TRBJ2-2; D possibly corresponds to TRBD2 (6 bases). V lost 3 bases and J lost 0, with 8 bases in between. The CDR3 extends over 15 amino acids. Germline V gene lookup returns CDR1 KGHSH and CDR2 LQKENI. The CDR3 DNA reads as TGTGCCAGCTCACCGGGAGGAGCGAACACCGGGGAGCTGTTTTTT. Amino acid sequence: CASSPGGANTGELFF.